Presented here are 14 T cell receptor beta chains from one specimen sequenced in a study of blood T cell repertoires in COVID-19. Assay: immunoSEQ multiplex PCR; the TCRdb copy retains only in-frame clones and omits some. This table has about 220,000 clones, roughly 80% appearing once. Sequencing was carried out using peripheral blood. These receptors all come from a woman aged 60-75 years who had recovered from COVID-19.

The rearrangement uses TRBV6-5 and TRBJ2-7, with TRBD1 identical over 7 bases. This CDR3 comprises 14 residues. Germline CDR1 is MNHEY and CDR2 is SVGAGI. After removal of 4 bases from V and 1 base from J, the junction contained 4 bases not matched to a gene. CDR3 coding DNA: TGTGCCAGCAGTTTCGGGACAGAATCCTACGAGCAGTACTTC. Translating it yields CASSFGTESYEQYF.

With regard to this clone: Mismatch with germline at one junction end may stem from a read error. This sequence joins TRBV6-5 and TRBJ1-3; 12 nucleotides line up with TRBD1. CDR3 size: 15 residues. Germline CDR1 and CDR2: MNHEY and SVGAGI. CDR3: CASSIGTGGGSTIYF. CDR3 bases: TGTGCCAGCAGCATTGGGACAGGGGGCGGAAGCACCATATATTTT.

This rearrangement joins TRBV2 to TRBJ2-1; TRBD1 is a possible D gene (5 bases). The CDR3 has 15 amino acids. Germline CDR1 reads SNHLY; CDR2 reads FYNNEI. V was clipped by 3 bases and J by 6 bases, with 15 bases between them. The DNA of the CDR3 is TGTGCCAGCAGTGACTCGGACATCTTAGTCAATGAGCAGTTCTTC. Its protein product is CASSDSDILVNEQFF.

The CDR3 DNA follows: TGTGCCAGCAGCCGGGACAGCTCGAATGGCTACACCTTC. This translates into CASSRDSSNGYTF. V gene TRBV7-2 combines with J gene TRBJ1-2; 7 positions match TRBD1. From germline, CDR1 is SGHTA and CDR2 FQGNSA. Trimming took 5 bases from V and 6 from J; bases not matched to a gene: 6. The CDR3 has 13 residues. Full variable domain (outside the CDR3, taken from reference TRBV7-2 and TRBJ1-2): GAGVSQSPSNKVTEKGKDVELRCDPISGHTALYWYRQSLGQGLEFLIYFQGNSAPDKSGLPSDRFSAERTGGSVSTLTIQRTQQEDSAVYLCASSRDSSNGYTFGSGTRLTVV.

This clone occurred many times. CDR3 DNA: TGTGCCAGCAGCTTGGACAGCTCTGGAAACACCATATATTTT. Residues: CASSLDSSGNTIYF. This chain joins TRBV7-8 and TRBJ1-3; the D gene is possibly TRBD1 (6 bases). Germline V lookup: CDR1 SGHVS, CDR2 FQNEAQ. The CDR3 loop spans 14 amino acids. V was trimmed by 3 bases and J by 0 bases, leaving 6 bases between them.

The rearrangement joins TRBV5-4 to TRBJ1-3; unclear D gene. The CDR3 has 14 residues. V lost 0 bases and J lost 2, with 6 bases in between. CDR1 SGHNT and CDR2 YYREEE come from the germline V gene (reference sequence). CDR3 sequence reads: CASSLGQAGNTIYF. CDR3 nucleotide sequence: TGTGCCAGCAGCTTGGGCCAGGCTGGAAACACCATATATTTT.

The V gene is TRBV11-2, the J gene TRBJ1-1, with 7 bases identical to TRBD1. The CDR3 length is 16 residues. V shed 2 bases, J shed 3 bases, and the junction held 9 bases outside the gene matches. CDR1 and CDR2 (germline): SGHAT, FQNNGV. This CDR3 is CASSLQMGRGDTEAFF. In DNA, the CDR3 is TGTGCCAGCAGCTTACAGATGGGCAGGGGGGACACTGAAGCTTTCTTT. The full variable domain, with the rest looked up from reference TRBV11-2 and TRBJ1-1, is EAGVAQSPRYKIIEKRQSVAFWCNPISGHATLYWYQQILGQGPKLLIQFQNNGVVDDSQLPKDRFSAERLKGVDSTLKIQPAKLEDSAVYLCASSLQMGRGDTEAFFGQGTRLTVV.

The chain recombines TRBV7-8 with TRBJ2-7; the match to TRBD1 covers 9 bases. The germline V gene encodes CDR1 SGHVS and CDR2 FQNEAQ. Losses at the gene ends were 7 bases for V and 5 bases for J; bases not matched to a gene: 9. There are 14 residues in the CDR3. The CDR3 sequence: CASTRGDRVNEQYF. CDR3 sequence (DNA): TGTGCCAGCACCAGAGGGGACAGGGTCAACGAGCAGTACTTC.

The chain is built from TRBV15 and TRBJ1-1, with TRBD1 matching over 7 bases. The CDR3 is 15 residues long. Trimming at V came to 1 base and at J to 0 bases, leaving 2 bases not matched to a gene. Germline CDR1 reads LNHNV; CDR2 reads YYDKDF (reference sequence). CDR3 DNA sequence: TGTGCCACCAGCAGAGGGACAGGATTGAACACTGAAGCTTTCTTT. The encoded protein is CATSRGTGLNTEAFF.

The chain has TRBV6-1 and TRBJ1-4; 7 positions agree with TRBD1. Germline lookup yields CDR1 MNHNS and CDR2 SASEGT. This CDR3 contains 16 residues. V shed 2 bases, J shed 5 bases, and the junction held 8 bases outside the gene matches. CDR3 sequence reads: CASSEQRQGSNEKLFF. The CDR3 coding sequence is TGTGCCAGCAGTGAACAAAGACAGGGTAGCAATGAAAAACTGTTTTTT.

This sequence joins TRBV14 and TRBJ2-5, with D uncertain. The V gene lost 4 bases and the J gene lost 6 bases, with 9 bases spanning the gap. Germline V CDR1 and CDR2: SGHDN, FVKESK. CDR3 length: 12 amino acids. The CDR3 coding sequence is TGTGCCAGCAGCCTGACTGTCCAGACCCAGTACTTC. This sequence encodes CASSLTVQTQYF.

This clone was counted ten times or more. The chain is built from TRBV30 and TRBJ2-2; a weak D match, TRBD2 (6 bases). Germline V lookup: CDR1 GTSNPN, CDR2 SVGIG (reference sequence). This CDR3 spans 14 amino acids. Trimming took off 2 bases at V and 7 bases at J, with 14 bases between the two ends. The CDR3 sequence: CAWSRGGVGGELFF. The DNA of the CDR3 is TGTGCCTGGAGTAGGGGCGGGGTCGGCGGGGAGCTGTTTTTT.

As regards this clone: A junction boundary mismatches the germline segment, possibly from a read error. The chain employs TRBV2 and TRBJ1-1, with 7 bases lining up with TRBD1. From germline, CDR1 is SNHLY and CDR2 FYNNEI. This CDR3 has 11 amino acids. DNA of the CDR3: TGTGCCAGCAGTGAAGAACAGGGGAAAATATTT. As protein: CASSEEQGKIF.

V gene TRBV24-1 combines with J gene TRBJ1-2; 7 nucleotides agree with TRBD1. V lost 4 bases, J lost 6 bases, and 4 bases stayed unmatched. Germline values: CDR1 KGHDR, CDR2 SFDVKD. The CDR3 is made up of 13 amino acids. The CDR3 DNA sequence: TGTGCCACCAGTGACCCCACAGGGGATGGCTACACCTTC. Its protein product is CATSDPTGDGYTF.